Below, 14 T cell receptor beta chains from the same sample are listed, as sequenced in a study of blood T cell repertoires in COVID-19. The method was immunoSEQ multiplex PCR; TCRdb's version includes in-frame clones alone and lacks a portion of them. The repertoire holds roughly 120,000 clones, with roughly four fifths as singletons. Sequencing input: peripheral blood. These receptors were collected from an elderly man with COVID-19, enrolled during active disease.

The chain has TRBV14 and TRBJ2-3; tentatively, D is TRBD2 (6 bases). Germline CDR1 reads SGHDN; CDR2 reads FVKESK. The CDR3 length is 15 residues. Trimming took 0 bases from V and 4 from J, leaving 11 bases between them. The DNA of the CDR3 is TGTGCCAGCAGCCAAGATCCGGAGGGCGCAGATACGCAGTATTTT. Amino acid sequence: CASSQDPEGADTQYF.

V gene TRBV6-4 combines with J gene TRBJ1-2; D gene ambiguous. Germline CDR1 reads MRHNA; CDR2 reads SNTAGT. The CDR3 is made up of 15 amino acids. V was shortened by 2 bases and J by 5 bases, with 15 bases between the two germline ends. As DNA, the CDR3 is TGTGCCAGCAGTGACACTGCACAGCCGGGGTATGGCTACACCTTC. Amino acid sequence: CASSDTAQPGYGYTF.

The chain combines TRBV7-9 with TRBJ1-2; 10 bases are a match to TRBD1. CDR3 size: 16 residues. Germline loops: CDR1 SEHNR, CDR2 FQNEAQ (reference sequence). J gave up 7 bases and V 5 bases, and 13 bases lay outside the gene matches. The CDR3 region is CASSELPGQGSRGYTF. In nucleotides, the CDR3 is TGTGCCAGCAGCGAACTGCCGGGACAGGGGTCCCGTGGCTACACCTTC. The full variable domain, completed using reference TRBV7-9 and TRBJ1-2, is DTGVSQNPRHKITKRGQNVTFRCDPISEHNRLYWYRQTLGQGPEFLTYFQNEAQLEKSRLLSDRFSAERPKGSFSTLEIQRTEQGDSAMYLCASSELPGQGSRGYTFGSGTRLTVV.

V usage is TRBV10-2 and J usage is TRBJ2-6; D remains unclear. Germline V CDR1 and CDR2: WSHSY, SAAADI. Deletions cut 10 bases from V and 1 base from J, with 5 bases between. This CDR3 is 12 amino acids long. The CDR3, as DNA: TGCGCCACCCAATCTGGGGCCAACGTCCTGACTTTC. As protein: CATQSGANVLTF.

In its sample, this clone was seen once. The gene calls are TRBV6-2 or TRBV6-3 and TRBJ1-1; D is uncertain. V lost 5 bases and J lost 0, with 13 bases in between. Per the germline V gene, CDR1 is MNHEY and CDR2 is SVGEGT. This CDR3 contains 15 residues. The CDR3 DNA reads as TGTGCCAGCAGTCCCATCGAACAGATGAACACTGAAGCTTTCTTT. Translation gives CASSPIEQMNTEAFF.

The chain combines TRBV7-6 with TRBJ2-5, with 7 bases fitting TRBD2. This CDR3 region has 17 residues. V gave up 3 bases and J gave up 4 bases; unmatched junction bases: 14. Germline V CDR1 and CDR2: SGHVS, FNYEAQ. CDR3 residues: CASSLGLAGAGLETQYF. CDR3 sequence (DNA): TGTGCCAGCAGCTTGGGTCTGGCGGGAGCCGGTTTAGAGACCCAGTACTTC.

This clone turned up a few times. CDR3 region: CASSLGLAGGPGEQFF. In nucleotides, the CDR3 is TGCGCCAGCAGCTTGGGACTAGCGGGAGGGCCCGGTGAGCAGTTCTTC. The chain employs TRBV5-1 and TRBJ2-1, with 14 nucleotides matching TRBD2. Trimming at V came to 0 bases and at J to 9 bases, leaving 5 bases not matched to a gene. The length of the CDR3 is 16 residues. Looked up from germline, CDR1 is SGHRS and CDR2 is YFSETQ.

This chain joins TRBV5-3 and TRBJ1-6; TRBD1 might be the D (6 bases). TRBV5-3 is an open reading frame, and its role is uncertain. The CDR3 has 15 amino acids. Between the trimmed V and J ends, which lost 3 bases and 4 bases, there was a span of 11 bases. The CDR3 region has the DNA TGTGCCAGAAGCTCCTTCAGGGGATATAATTCACCCCTCCACTTT. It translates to CARSSFRGYNSPLHF.

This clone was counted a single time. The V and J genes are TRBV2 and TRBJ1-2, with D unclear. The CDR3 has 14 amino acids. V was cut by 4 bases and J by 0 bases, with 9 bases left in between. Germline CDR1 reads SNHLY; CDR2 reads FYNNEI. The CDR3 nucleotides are TGTGCCAGCAGTGTTCAGGCTTCTAACTATGGCTACACCTTC. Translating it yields CASSVQASNYGYTF.

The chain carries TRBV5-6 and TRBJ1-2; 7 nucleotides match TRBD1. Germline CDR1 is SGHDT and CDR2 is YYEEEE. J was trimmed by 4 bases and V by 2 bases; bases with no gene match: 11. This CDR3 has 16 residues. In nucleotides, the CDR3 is TGTGCCAGCAGCTTCCAAGGACAGGAGAGCTTCTATGGCTACACCTTC. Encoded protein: CASSFQGQESFYGYTF.

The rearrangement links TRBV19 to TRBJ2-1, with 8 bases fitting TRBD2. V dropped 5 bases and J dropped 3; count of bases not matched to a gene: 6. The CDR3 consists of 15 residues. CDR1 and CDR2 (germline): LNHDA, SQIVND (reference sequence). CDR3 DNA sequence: TGTGCCAGTAGTGCCCTGGGACTAGTCTACAATGAGCAGTTCTTC. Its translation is CASSALGLVYNEQFF.

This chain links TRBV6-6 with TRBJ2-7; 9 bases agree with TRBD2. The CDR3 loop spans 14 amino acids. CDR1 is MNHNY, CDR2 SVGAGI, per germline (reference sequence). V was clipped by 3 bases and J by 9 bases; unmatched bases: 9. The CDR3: CASSYEAGGLGQYF. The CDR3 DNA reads TGTGCCAGCAGTTATGAAGCGGGAGGACTCGGGCAGTACTTC.

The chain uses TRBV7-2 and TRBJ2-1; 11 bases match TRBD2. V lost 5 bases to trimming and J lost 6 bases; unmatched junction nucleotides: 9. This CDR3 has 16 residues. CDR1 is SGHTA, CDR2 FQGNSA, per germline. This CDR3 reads CASSPRGLAGGNEQFF. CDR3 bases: TGTGCCAGCAGCCCCAGAGGCCTAGCGGGGGGCAATGAGCAGTTCTTC.

Here the CDR3 DNA reads TGTGCCAGCAGCTCCGCCAGCGGGGCAGATACGCAGTATTTT. Translating gives CASSSASGADTQYF. The V and J genes are TRBV7-3 and TRBJ2-3, with 7 nucleotides matching TRBD2. Per the germline V gene, CDR1 is SGHTA and CDR2 is FQGTGA. J was trimmed by 4 bases and V by 4 bases; bases with no gene match: 5. CDR3 length: 14 residues.